This record looks at one TCR beta chain sequence and its context. Its specificity is unknown. These data come from a study of PD-1 blockade in classical Hodgkin lymphoma. Findings and caveats of the study: At baseline, newly diagnosed patients reportedly showed less TCR diversity than healthy donors. TCR diversity rose significantly by C4D1 in CD4+ but not CD8+ cells.

Clones were read by immunoSEQ multiplex PCR, and TCRdb kept only the in-frame ones, dropping some. The sample gives 70,000 to 80,000 clones, roughly 91% of which show up once; 8% is in the top ten. Every patient experienced relapse after autologous stem cell transplantation, and brentuximab vedotin exposure varied. V lost 5 bases and J lost 6, with 13 bases in between. The CDR3 consists of 14 residues. The V gene's germline CDR1 is MNHEY and CDR2 SVGAGI. The source material was peripheral blood mononuclear cells (PBMCs), sampled at baseline. The chain uses TRBV6-5 and TRBJ2-2, with D unresolved. The TCR originated in a human donor with classical Hodgkin lymphoma. In DNA form, the CDR3 reads TGTGCCAGCAGTAGCCTGTCAGGTCCCGGGGAGCTGTTTTTT. Translated: CASSSLSGPGELFF.